This T cell receptor (beta chain) was obtained from a study of a mutant IDH1 vaccine in newly diagnosed glioma (dated by TCRdb to the early 2020s). Broadly, across the study: Patients were given eight vaccinations, in weeks 1, 3, 5, 7, 11, 15, 19 and 23, which matched visits V03 through V10. Vaccination started 4-6 weeks after radiotherapy alone, or was given together with temozolomide cycles in the groups whose treatment included chemotherapy. The approximately 33 treated patients were approximately 62% male and roughly 38% female, with a mean age of about 38 years. Prior to enrollment, standard therapy consisting of radiotherapy alone, temozolomide alone, or radiochemotherapy with temozolomide had been administered to patients, with the combination being received by most patients. Peripheral blood was collected at six visits: V03 (baseline), V05, V07, V10, V12 and V13. For exploratory analyses, approximately 23 treated patients had longitudinal TCRB deep sequencing done wherever samples were available. The research as a whole found: Vaccine-induced immune responses across multiple MHC alleles were detected in over 80% of patients. Pseudoprogression seemed to be unrelated to changes in the top peripheral T cell clonotypes found by TCRB sequencing. Selection of PBMC samples for TCRB deep sequencing was based on availability. The authors noted that analyses of patient blood samples could not be reproduced because of sample limitations.

This clone has just one count. Which antigen it targets is not known. Base quality data are lacking; no much larger clone is found one base away. The library was obtained by the immunoSEQ multiplex PCR assay. Following the manufacturer's protocol, the hsTCRB Kit was used to amplify rearranged TCR beta chain sequences. Sequencing of TCRB libraries was carried out on an Illumina MiSeq. The study's own analysis went as follows. The kit vendor's proprietary platform handled demultiplexing, trimming and gene mapping. TCRdb took this table from immuneACCESS and kept in-frame rearrangements with V and J called. Such tables lack part of the clones; where checked against another copy, unresolved V genes explain under half of the gap, and the rest is unexplained. V, J and clone size derive from that table, while D and trimming were established from the DNA sequence. The sample profile shows 55,000 to 70,000 clones; over 75% of them were found once. Of the sample, 1.5% to 2.5% is held by the ten largest clones.

The sample's time point label, in plain terms: week 11, during vaccination. Every vaccine dose consisted of 300 ug of a 20-mer mutant IDH1 peptide in Montanide, administered subcutaneously together with topical imiquimod. The donors had newly diagnosed IDH1-mutant astrocytomas of WHO grade 3 or 4 that showed loss of nuclear ATRX. The samples were drawn from NOA16, a multicentre, single-arm, open-label phase I trial in Germany that tested a mutant IDH1 peptide vaccine in humans for the first time. The DNeasy Blood and Tissue Kit was used to extract genomic DNA from EDTA blood for TCRB sequencing. The sample consisted of PBMCs, taken from a glioma patient whose treatment included an IDH1 peptide vaccine. This clonotype was obtained from a man between 40 and 49 years old with glioma.

The nucleotide sequence is given as TGCGCCAGCAGACGGGTAAGCGGAGACTCTGGAAACACCATATATTTT. Protein translation: CASRRVSGDSGNTIYF. The chain employs TRBV5-1 and TRBJ1-3; no D gene can be assigned with confidence. Looking up the germline V gene yields CDR1 SGHRS and CDR2 YFSETQ. The CDR3 spans 16 residues, from the cysteine through the phenylalanine. CDR3 DNA only is kept here, 48 bases in frame from base 1. V sheds 5 bases and J sheds 0 bases, leaving 15 bases between their ends.